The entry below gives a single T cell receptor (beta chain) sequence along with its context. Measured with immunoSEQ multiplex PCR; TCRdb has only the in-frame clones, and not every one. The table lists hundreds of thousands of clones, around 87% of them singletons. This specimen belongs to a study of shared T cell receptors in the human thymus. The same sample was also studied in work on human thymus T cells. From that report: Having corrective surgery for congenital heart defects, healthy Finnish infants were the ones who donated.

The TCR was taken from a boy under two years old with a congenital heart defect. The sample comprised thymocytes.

The CDR3 DNA reads as TGCGCCAGCAGCCTCATCCGTAATAGCGGGACGATTGGCACCGGGGAGCTGTTTTTT. Encoded protein: CASSLIRNSGTIGTGELFF. The chain links TRBV4-1 to TRBJ2-2, with 8 nucleotides matching TRBD2. The CDR3 consists of 19 residues. Germline CDR1 and CDR2: MGHRA and YSYEKL. The J segment lost 4 bases and the V segment lost 4 bases, leaving 17 bases of the junction unmatched.